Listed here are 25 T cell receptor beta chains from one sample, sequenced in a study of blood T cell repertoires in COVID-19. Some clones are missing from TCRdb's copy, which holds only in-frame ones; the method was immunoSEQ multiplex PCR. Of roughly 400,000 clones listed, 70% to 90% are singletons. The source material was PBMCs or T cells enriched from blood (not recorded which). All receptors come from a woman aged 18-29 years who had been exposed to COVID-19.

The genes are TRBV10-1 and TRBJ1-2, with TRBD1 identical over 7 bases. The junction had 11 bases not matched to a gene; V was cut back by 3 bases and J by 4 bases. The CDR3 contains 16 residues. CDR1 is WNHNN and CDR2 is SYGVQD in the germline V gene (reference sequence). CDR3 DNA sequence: TGCGCCAGCAGTGATCACGGACAGGCGGCGTTCTATGGCTACACCTTC. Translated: CASSDHGQAAFYGYTF.

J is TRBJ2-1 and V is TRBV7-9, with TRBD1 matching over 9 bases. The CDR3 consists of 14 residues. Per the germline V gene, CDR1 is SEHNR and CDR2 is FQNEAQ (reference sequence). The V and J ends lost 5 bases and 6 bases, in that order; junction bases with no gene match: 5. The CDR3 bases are TGTGCCAGCAGCCCCCGGGACAGGGTCAATGAGCAGTTCTTC. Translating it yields CASSPRDRVNEQFF.

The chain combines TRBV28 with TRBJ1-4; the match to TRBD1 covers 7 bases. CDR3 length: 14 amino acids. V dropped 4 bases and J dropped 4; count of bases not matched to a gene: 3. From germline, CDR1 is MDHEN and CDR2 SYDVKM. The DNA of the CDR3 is TGTGCCAGCAGTTGGACAGGAAATAATGAAAAACTGTTTTTT. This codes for CASSWTGNNEKLFF.

CDR3 residues: CASSFVAGYNEQFF. The CDR3 region has the DNA TGTGCCAGCAGTTTCGTAGCGGGATACAATGAGCAGTTCTTC. This chain links TRBV28 with TRBJ2-1; 8 nucleotides match TRBD2. In germline, CDR1 is MDHEN, CDR2 SYDVKM. The CDR3 consists of 14 residues. V lost 3 bases and J lost 4; bases outside the gene matches: 2.

DNA for the CDR3: TGTGCCACCAGTGATCGCGGGAGGGGAACAGATACGCAGTATTTT. Translated, it gives CATSDRGRGTDTQYF. J is TRBJ2-3 and V is TRBV24-1, with 9 bases fitting TRBD2. CDR1 is KGHDR and CDR2 is SFDVKD in the germline V gene. Trimming removed 3 bases from V and 3 bases from J; junction bases left unmatched: 3. This CDR3 has 15 amino acids.

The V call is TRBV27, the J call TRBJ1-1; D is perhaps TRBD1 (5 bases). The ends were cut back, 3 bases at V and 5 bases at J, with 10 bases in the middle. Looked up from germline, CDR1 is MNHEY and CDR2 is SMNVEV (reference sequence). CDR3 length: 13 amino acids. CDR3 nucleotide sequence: TGTGCCAGCAGTTTGAATAGGGGAACTGAAGCTTTCTTT. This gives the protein CASSLNRGTEAFF.

CDR3 loop: CASRGDRDIYGYTF. The CDR3 DNA sequence: TGTGCCAGTAGGGGAGACAGGGATATCTACGGCTACACCTTC. The rearrangement uses TRBV19 and TRBJ1-2, with TRBD1 matching over 7 bases. The V segment lost 6 bases and the J segment 8 bases; nucleotides outside the gene matches: 12. Per germline, CDR1 LNHDA and CDR2 SQIVND (reference sequence). The CDR3 spans 14 residues.

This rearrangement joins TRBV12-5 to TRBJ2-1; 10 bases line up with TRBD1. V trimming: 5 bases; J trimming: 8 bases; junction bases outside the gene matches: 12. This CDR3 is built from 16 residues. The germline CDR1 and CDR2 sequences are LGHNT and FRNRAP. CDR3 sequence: CASGTRQGANVDEQFF. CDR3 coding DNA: TGTGCTAGTGGTACTAGACAGGGGGCCAATGTCGATGAGCAGTTCTTC.

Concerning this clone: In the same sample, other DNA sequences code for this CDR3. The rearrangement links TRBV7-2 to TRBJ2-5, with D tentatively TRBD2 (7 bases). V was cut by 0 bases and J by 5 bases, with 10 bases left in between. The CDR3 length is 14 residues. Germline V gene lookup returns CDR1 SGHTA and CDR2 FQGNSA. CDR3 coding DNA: TGTGCCAGCAGCTTAGCGGGGGGGGGCGAGACCCAGTACTTC. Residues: CASSLAGGGETQYF.

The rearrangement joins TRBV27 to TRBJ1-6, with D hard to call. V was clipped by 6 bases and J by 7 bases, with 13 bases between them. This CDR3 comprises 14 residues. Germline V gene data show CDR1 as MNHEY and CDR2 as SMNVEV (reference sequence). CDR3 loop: CASSRYGENSPLHF. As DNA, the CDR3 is TGTGCCAGCAGCCGATATGGAGAGAATTCACCCCTCCACTTT.

CDR3 residues: CASSAWLVAPAGAQHF. The CDR3 bases are TGTGCCAGCAGCGCCTGGTTGGTGGCGCCCGCAGGGGCCCAGCATTTT. The chain uses TRBV2 and TRBJ1-5, with a possible D match to TRBD1 (6 bases). The CDR3 covers 16 residues. V lost 6 bases and J 11 bases, leaving 26 bases between the germline ends. Looked up from germline, CDR1 is SNHLY and CDR2 is FYNNEI.

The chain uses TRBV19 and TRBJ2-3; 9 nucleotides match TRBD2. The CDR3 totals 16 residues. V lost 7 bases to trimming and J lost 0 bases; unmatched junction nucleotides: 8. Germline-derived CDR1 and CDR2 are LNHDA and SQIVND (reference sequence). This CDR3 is CASKAELAGSTDTQYF. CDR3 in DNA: TGTGCCAGTAAGGCGGAACTAGCGGGTAGCACAGATACGCAGTATTTT.

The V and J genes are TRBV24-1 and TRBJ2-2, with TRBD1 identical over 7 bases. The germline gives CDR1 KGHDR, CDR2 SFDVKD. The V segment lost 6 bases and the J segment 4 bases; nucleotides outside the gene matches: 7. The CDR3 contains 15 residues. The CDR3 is CATSTRDSLTGELFF. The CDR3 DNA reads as TGTGCCACCAGTACCCGGGACAGCCTCACCGGGGAGCTGTTTTTT.

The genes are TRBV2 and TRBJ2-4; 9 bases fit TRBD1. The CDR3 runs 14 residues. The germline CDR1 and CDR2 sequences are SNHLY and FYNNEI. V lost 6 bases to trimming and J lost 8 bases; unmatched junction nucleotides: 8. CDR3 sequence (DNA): TGTGCCAGCAGCCTTAACAGGGGGCCGGACATTCAGTACTTC. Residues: CASSLNRGPDIQYF.

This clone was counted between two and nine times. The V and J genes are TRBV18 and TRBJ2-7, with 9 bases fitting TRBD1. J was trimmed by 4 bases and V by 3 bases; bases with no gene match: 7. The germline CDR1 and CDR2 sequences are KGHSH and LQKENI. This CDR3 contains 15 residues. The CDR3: CASSPTGTGIYEQYF. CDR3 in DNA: TGTGCCAGCTCACCCACCGGGACAGGGATTTACGAGCAGTACTTC. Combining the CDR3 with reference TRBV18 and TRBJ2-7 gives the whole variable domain NAGVMQNPRHLVRRRGQEARLRCSPMKGHSHVYWYRQLPEEGLKFMVYLQKENIIDESGMPKERFSAEFPKEGPSILRIQQVVRGDSAAYFCASSPTGTGIYEQYFGPGTRLTVT.

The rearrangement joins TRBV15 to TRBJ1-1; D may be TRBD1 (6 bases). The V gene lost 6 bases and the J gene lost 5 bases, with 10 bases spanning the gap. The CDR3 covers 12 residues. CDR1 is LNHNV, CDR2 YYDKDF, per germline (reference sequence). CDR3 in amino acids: CATSAGDTEAFF. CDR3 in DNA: TGTGCCACCAGTGCAGGGGATACTGAAGCTTTCTTT.

The CDR3 loop is CARSSDRGRFGSTGELFF. The CDR3 region has the DNA TGTGCCAGAAGCTCGGACAGGGGGCGTTTTGGGAGCACCGGGGAGCTGTTTTTT. The gene calls are TRBV5-3 and TRBJ2-2, with 11 bases that match TRBD1. TRBV5-3 is an open reading frame whose function is uncertain. This CDR3 comprises 18 residues. The junction had 11 bases not matched to a gene; V was cut back by 3 bases and J by 4 bases.

The chain's CDR3 is CASRTIGQFFTDTQYF. CDR3 nucleotides: TGTGCCAGCAGAACCATCGGACAGTTCTTCACAGATACGCAGTATTTT. The chain is built from TRBV28 and TRBJ2-3; D might be TRBD1 (6 bases). The germline V gene has CDR1 MDHEN and CDR2 SYDVKM. The ends were cut back, 6 bases at V and 2 bases at J, with 18 bases in the middle. The CDR3 consists of 16 residues.

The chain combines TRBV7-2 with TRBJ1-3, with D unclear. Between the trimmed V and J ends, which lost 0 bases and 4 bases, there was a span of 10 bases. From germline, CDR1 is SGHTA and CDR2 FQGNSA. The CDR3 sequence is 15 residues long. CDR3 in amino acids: CASSLAGQPGNTIYF. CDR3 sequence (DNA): TGTGCCAGCAGCTTAGCTGGGCAGCCCGGAAACACCATATATTTT.

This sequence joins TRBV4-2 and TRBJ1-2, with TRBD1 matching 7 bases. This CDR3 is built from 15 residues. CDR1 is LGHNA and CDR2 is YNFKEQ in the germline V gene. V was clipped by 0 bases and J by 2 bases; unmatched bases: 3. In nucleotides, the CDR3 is TGTGCCAGCAGCCAAGAGGACAGGACGAACTATGGCTACACCTTC. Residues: CASSQEDRTNYGYTF.

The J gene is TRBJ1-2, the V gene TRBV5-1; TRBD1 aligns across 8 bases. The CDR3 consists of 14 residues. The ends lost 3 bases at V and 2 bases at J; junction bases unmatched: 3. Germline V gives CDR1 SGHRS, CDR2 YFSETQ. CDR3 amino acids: CASSWGQDNYGYTF. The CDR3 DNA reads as TGCGCCAGCAGCTGGGGACAGGACAACTATGGCTACACCTTC.

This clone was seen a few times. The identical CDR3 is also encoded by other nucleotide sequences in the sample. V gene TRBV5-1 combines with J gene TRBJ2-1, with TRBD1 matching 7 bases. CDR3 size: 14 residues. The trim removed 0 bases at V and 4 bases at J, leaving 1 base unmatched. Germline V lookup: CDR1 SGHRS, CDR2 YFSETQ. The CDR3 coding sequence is TGCGCCAGCAGCTTGGGGACAGGTTACAATGAGCAGTTCTTC. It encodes CASSLGTGYNEQFF.

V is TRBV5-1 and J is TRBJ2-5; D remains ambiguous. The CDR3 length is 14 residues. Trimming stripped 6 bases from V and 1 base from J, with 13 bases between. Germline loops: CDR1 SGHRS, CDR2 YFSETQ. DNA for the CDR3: TGCGCCAGCACGGAGTCAACTATCCAAGAGACCCAGTACTTC. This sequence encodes CASTESTIQETQYF.

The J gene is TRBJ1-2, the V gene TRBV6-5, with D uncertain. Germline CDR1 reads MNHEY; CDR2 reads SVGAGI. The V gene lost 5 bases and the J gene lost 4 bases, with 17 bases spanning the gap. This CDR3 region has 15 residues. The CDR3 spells CASSTPTEGSYGYTF. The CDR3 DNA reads TGTGCCAGCAGTACCCCGACGGAGGGATCCTATGGCTACACCTTC.

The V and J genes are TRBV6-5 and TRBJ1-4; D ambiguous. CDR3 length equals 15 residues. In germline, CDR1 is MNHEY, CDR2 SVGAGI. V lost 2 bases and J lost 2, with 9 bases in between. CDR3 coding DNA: TGTGCCAGCAGTTACGAAGGGAGTACTAATGAAAAACTGTTTTTT. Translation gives CASSYEGSTNEKLFF.